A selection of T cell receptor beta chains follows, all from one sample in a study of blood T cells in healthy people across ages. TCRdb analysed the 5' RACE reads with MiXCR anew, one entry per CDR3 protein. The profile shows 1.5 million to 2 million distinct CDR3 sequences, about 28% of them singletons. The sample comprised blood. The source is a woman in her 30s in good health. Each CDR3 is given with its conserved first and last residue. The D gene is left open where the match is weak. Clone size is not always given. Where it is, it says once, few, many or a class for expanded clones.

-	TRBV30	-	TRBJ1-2	TGTGCCTGGAGTGTGGCAGGGCATTATGGCTACACCTTC	CAWSVAGHYGYTF
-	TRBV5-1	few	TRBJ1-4	TGCGCCAGCAGCTCGAAGACAGGACTTAATGAAAAACTGTTTTTT	CASSSKTGLNEKLFF
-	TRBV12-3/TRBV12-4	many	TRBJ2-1	TGTGCCAGCAGCCTAGAGACAAGCTCCTACAATGAGCAGTTCTTC	CASSLETSSYNEQFF
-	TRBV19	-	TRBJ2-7	TGTGCCAGTAGTCGGGGATCTGTTGGGGGAGAGCAGTACTTC	CASSRGSVGGEQYF
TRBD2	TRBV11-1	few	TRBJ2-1	TGTGCCAGCAGCCAGCGGGACTTCAGTGAGCAGTTCTTC	CASSQRDFSEQFF
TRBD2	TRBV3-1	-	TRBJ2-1	TGTGCCAGCACCCAATATGGGACTAATCCCTACAATGAGCAGTTCTTC	CASTQYGTNPYNEQFF
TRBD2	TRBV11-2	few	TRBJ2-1	TGTGCCAGCAGCACCGGGGGGACTAGCGGGGTTTACAATGAGCAGTTCTTC	CASSTGGTSGVYNEQFF
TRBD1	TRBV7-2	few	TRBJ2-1	TGTGCCAGCACCTTAGGGACAGGGGAATACAATGAGCAGTTCTTC	CASTLGTGEYNEQFF
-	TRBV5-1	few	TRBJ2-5	TGCGCCAGCAGCCCCGACGGGTACCAAGAGACCCAGTACTTC	CASSPDGYQETQYF
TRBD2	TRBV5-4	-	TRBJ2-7	TGTGCCAGCAGCTTGTTAGGCGGGAGGGCCGACGAGCAGTACTTC	CASSLLGGRADEQYF
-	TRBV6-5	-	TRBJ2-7	TGTGCCAGCAGTCACTCGCTGAAGGGCGCATGGGAGCAGTACTTC	CASSHSLKGAWEQYF
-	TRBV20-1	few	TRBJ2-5	TGCAGTGCTACTTACCCCGATCTGGGCCAACAGACCCAGTACTTC	CSATYPDLGQQTQYF
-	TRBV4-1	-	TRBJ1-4	TGCGCCAGCAGCCAAGTTTTCGGGACCGACACGACAAAACTGTTTTTT	CASSQVFGTDTTKLFF
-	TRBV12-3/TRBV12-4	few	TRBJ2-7	TGTGCCAGCAGGCGTTCAGGACTAAATAGCGAGCAGTACTTC	CASRRSGLNSEQYF
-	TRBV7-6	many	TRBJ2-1	TGTGCCAGCGGGACTCGTGACAATGAGCAGTTCTTC	CASGTRDNEQFF
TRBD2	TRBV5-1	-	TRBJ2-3	TGCGCCAGCAGCTTGGCCCCTGTAGCGGGGGCCACAGATACGCAGTATTTT	CASSLAPVAGATDTQYF
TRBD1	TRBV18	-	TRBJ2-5	TGTGCCAGCTCACCACGGACAGGGGTCGACGGCCAAGAGACCCAGTACTTC	CASSPRTGVDGQETQYF
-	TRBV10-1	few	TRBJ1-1	TGCGCCAGCAGTGAGCTGGGTTACACTGAAGCTTTCTTT	CASSELGYTEAFF
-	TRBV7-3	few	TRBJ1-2	TGTGCCAGCAGCTTAGCAGGCAAAGCTAACTATGGCTACACCTTC	CASSLAGKANYGYTF
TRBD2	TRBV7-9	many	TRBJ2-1	TGTGCCAGCAGTCCCGGGACTATAGTCTACAATGAGCAGTTCTTC	CASSPGTIVYNEQFF
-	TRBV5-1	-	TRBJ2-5	TGCGCCAGCAGCTTGGAGGACGTACCAACCCAGTACTTC	CASSLEDVPTQYF
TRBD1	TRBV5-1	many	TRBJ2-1	TGCGCCAGCAGCTTGGGACAGGGAAGGAATGAGCAGTTCTTC	CASSLGQGRNEQFF
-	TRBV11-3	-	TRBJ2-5	TGTGCCGGCAGCGAATCACGGGTCCACGGGCAGTACTTC	CAGSESRVHGQYF
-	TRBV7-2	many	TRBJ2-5	TGTGCCAGCAGCTGGGGAGGACAGCAGGAAGAGACCCAGTACTTC	CASSWGGQQEETQYF
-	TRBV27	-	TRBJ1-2	TGTGCCAGCAGTCCACGTCGGGGAAGGGGTGGGTATGGCTACACCTTC	CASSPRRGRGGYGYTF
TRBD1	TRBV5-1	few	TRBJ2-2	TGCGCCAGCAGCTTAGGACCGGGACAGGGCGGGGAGCTGTTTTTT	CASSLGPGQGGELFF
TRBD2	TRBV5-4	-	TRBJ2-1	TGTGCCAGCAGCTCCGGGACTAACTCCTACAATGAGCAGTTCTTC	CASSSGTNSYNEQFF
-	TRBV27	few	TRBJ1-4	TGTGCCAGCAGTAAACACCCCGCGGCTAATGAAAAACTGTTTTTT	CASSKHPAANEKLFF
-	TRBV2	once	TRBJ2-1	TGTGCCAGCAGGGGGTGGCGCTCCTACAATGAGCAGTTCTTC	CASRGWRSYNEQFF
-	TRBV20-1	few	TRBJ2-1	TGCAGTGCGCGGAGGGGGCGGGGGGCCTCCTACAATGAGCAGTTCTTC	CSARRGRGASYNEQFF
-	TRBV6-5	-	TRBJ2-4	TGTGCCAGCGGCCCCTTCGGGGCTTCCTACAATGAGCAGTACTTC	CASGPFGASYNEQYF
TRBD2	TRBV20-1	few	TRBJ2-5	TGCAGTGCTAGAGATCTTACTAGCGGACAAGAGACCCAGTACTTC	CSARDLTSGQETQYF
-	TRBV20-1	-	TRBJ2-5	TGCAGTGCGCCTGGTCTTCGCGAGCAGACCCAGTACTTC	CSAPGLREQTQYF
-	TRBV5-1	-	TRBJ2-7	TGCGCCAGCAGCCGGAACAGGGAAATCTCCTACGAGCAGTACTTC	CASSRNREISYEQYF
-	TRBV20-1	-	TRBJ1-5	TGCAGTGCTCATCCTCGGGGGACAAATCAGCCCCAGCATTTT	CSAHPRGTNQPQHF
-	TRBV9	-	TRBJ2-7	TGTGCCGGCAGCGTTGGAACAAATGGCTACGAGCAGTACTTC	CAGSVGTNGYEQYF
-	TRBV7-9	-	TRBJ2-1	TGTGCCAGCGGTACCCCCGAAGGGGAGCAGTTCTTC	CASGTPEGEQFF
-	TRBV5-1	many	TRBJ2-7	TGCGCCAGCAGCTTGGGCGGCGGGGACAGCTCCTACGAGCAGTACTTC	CASSLGGGDSSYEQYF
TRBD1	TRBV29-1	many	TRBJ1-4	TGCAGCGTTGGGGGACAGGGGTCTGAAAAACTGTTTTTT	CSVGGQGSEKLFF
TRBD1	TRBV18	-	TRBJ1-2	TGTGCCAGCTCACCACAGTTGGGACAGGGGACTAACTATGGCTACACCTTC	CASSPQLGQGTNYGYTF
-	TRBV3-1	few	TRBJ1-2	TGTGCCAGCAGCCGCGAAGGGAGTCCCGGAGGCTATGGCTACACCTTC	CASSREGSPGGYGYTF
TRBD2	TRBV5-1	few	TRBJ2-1	TGCGCCAGCAGCCAAGGAAGCGGGGGGACTAATGAGCAGTTCTTC	CASSQGSGGTNEQFF
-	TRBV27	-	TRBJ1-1	TGTGCCAGCAGTTCGAAGACGGACCGGAACACTGAAGCTTTCTTT	CASSSKTDRNTEAFF
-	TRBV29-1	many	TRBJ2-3	TGCAGCGCCGCTAAAGATACGCAGTATTTT	CSAAKDTQYF
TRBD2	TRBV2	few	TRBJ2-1	TGTGCCAGCAGTGAGCTCGCGGGAGGGCGGGATGAGCAGTTCTTC	CASSELAGGRDEQFF
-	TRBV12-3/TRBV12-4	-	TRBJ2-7	TGTGCCAGCAGTGTCCAGGGGGGCCCCTGCGAGCAGTACTTC	CASSVQGGPCEQYF
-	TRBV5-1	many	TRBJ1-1	TGTGCCAGCAGCTTAGCGAACAGGAACACTGAAGCTTTCTTT	CASSLANRNTEAFF
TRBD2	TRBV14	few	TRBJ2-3	TGTGCCAGCAGCCATGAACTAGCGGGGGAGGCAGATACGCAGTATTTT	CASSHELAGEADTQYF
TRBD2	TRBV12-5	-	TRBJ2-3	TGTGCTAGTGGTTTTAGGACTAGCGGGAACACAGATACGCAGTATTTT	CASGFRTSGNTDTQYF
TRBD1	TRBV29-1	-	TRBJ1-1	TGCAGCGTTGAAAACCCGACAGGGACGAACACTGAAGCTTTCTTT	CSVENPTGTNTEAFF
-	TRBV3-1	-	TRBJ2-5	TGTGCCAGCAGCCAAGATAACAACCCTTTAAAGACCCAGTACTTC	CASSQDNNPLKTQYF
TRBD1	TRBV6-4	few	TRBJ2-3	TGTGCCAGCAGTCATGACAGGGGTGGGACAGATACGCAGTATTTT	CASSHDRGGTDTQYF
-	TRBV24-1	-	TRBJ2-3	TGTGCCACCGGGACAAGGATGGCAGATACGCAGTATTTT	CATGTRMADTQYF